This passage covers 2 T cell receptor beta chains from one sample sequenced in a study of cytomegalovirus exposure and HLA in healthy donors (dated by TCRdb to between 2016 and 2019). Library method: the immunoSEQ multiplex PCR assay. For the multiplex PCR, a mixture combining 60 forward primers for TCR Vbeta segments and 13 reverse primers for TCR Jbeta segments was used. In its TCRdb copy, this immuneACCESS table keeps in-frame sequences only and misses some clones. Where compared with another copy, unresolved V genes explain less than half of these, and the others have no known cause. The sample profile shows some 180,000 clones; about 12% of them were found once. The leading ten clones occupy about 7.8% of the sample. The sample comprised PBMCs. The receptors were gathered from a man in his fifties in good health and CMV-seropositive.

CDR3 sequence (DNA): TGCGCCAGCAGCCAATCCGATAATTCACCCCTCCACTTT. Amino acid sequence: CASSQSDNSPLHF. This rearrangement joins TRBV4-3 to TRBJ1-6, with unresolved D. The germline gives CDR1 LGHNA, CDR2 YSLEER. V was clipped by 2 bases and J by 5 bases, with 4 bases between them. The length of the CDR3 is 13 residues.

The genes are TRBV12-5 and TRBJ1-1; the D is unclear. The V and J ends lost 1 base and 0 bases respectively, with 9 bases between them. Germline V gene sequence: CDR1 LGHNT, CDR2 FRNRAP. The CDR3 loop spans 15 amino acids. This CDR3 reads CASGLGYQMNTEAFF. DNA of the CDR3: TGTGCTAGTGGTTTGGGATATCAGATGAACACTGAAGCTTTCTTT.